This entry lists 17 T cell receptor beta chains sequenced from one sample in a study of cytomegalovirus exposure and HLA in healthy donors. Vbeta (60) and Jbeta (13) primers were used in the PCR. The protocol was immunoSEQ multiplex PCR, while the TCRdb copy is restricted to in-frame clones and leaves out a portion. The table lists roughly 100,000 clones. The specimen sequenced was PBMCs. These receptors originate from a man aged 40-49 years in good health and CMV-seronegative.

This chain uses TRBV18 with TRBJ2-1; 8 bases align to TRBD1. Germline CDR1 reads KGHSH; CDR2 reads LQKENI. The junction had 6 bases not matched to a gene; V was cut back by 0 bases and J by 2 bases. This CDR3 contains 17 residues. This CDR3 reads CASSPPPGQVTYNEQFF. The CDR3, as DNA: TGTGCCAGCTCACCACCACCGGGACAGGTGACCTACAATGAGCAGTTCTTC.

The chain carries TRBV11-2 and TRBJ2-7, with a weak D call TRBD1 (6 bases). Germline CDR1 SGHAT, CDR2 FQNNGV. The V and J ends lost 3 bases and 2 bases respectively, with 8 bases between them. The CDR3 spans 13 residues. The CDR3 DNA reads TGTGCCAGCAGCTTCACAGGGACCTACGAGCAGTACTTC. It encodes CASSFTGTYEQYF.

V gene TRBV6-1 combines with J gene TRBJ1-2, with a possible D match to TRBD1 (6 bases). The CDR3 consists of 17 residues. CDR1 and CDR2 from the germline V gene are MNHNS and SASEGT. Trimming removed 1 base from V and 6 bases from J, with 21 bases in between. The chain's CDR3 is CASSEVPGTIQVDGYTF. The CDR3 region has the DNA TGTGCCAGCAGTGAAGTACCAGGGACAATCCAGGTGGATGGCTACACCTTC.

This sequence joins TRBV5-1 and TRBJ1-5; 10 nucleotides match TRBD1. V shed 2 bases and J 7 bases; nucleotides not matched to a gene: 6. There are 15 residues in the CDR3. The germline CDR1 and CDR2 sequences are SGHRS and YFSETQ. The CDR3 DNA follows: TGCGCCAGCAGCTTCGGGACAGGGGACAGGCAGCCCCAGCATTTT. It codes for CASSFGTGDRQPQHF. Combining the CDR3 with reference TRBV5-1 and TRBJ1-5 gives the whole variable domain KAGVTQTPRYLIKTRGQQVTLSCSPISGHRSVSWYQQTPGQGLQFLFEYFSETQRNKGNFPGRFSGRQFSNSRSEMNVSTLELGDSALYLCASSFGTGDRQPQHFGDGTRLSIL.

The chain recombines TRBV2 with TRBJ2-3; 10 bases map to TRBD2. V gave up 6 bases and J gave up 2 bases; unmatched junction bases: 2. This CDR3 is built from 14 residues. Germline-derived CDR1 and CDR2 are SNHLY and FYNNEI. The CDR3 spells CASRGLADTDTQYF. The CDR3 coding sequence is TGTGCCAGCAGAGGACTAGCGGACACAGATACGCAGTATTTT. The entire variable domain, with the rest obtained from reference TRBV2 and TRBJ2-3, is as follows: EPEVTQTPSHQVTQMGQEVILRCVPISNHLYFYWYRQILGQKVEFLVSFYNNEISEKSEIFDDQFSVERPDGSNFTLKIRSTKLEDSAMYFCASRGLADTDTQYFGPGTRLTVL.

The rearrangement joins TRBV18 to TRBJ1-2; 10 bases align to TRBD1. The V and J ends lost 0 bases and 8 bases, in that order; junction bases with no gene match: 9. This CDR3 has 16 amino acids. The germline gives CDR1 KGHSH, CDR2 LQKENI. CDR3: CASSPPSGTGVSGYTF. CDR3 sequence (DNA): TGTGCCAGCTCACCACCGTCGGGGACAGGGGTATCCGGCTACACCTTC.

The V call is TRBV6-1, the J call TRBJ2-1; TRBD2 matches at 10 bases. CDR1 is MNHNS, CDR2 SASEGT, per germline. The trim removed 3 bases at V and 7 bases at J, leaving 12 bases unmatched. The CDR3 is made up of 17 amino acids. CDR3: CASSDGSGRPLKNEQFF. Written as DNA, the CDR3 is TGTGCCAGCAGTGACGGTAGCGGGAGGCCCCTTAAAAATGAGCAGTTCTTC.

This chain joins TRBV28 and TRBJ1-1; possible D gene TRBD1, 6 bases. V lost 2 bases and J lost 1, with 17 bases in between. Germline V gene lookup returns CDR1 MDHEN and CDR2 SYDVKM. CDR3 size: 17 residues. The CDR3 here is CASSLHSIGQTNTEAFF. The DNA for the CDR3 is TGTGCCAGCAGTTTACATAGTATTGGACAGACGAACACTGAAGCTTTCTTT.

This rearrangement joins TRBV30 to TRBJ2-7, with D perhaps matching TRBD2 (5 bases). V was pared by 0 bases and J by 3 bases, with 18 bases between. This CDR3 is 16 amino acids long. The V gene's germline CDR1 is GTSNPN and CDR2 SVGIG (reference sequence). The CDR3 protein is CAWSVGIGETIYEQYF. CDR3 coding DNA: TGTGCCTGGAGTGTAGGTATTGGGGAGACAATCTACGAGCAGTACTTC. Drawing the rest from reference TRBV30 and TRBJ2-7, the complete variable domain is SQTIHQWPATLVQPVGSPLSLECTVEGTSNPNLYWYRQAAGRGLQLLFYSVGIGQISSEVPQNLSASRPQDRQFILSSKKLLLSDSGFYLCAWSVGIGETIYEQYFGPGTRLTVT.

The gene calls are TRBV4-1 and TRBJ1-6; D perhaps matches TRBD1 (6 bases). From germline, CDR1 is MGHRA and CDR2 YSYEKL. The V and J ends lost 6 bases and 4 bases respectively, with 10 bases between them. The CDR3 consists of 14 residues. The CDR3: CASRADSYNSPLHF. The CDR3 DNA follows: TGCGCCAGCAGGGCGGACAGTTATAATTCACCCCTCCACTTT.

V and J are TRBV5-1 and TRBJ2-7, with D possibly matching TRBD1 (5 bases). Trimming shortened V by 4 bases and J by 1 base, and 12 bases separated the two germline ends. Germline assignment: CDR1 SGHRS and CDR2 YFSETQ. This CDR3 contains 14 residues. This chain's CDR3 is CASSPDQGSYEQYF. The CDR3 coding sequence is TGCGCCAGCAGCCCGGACCAGGGTTCCTACGAGCAGTACTTC.

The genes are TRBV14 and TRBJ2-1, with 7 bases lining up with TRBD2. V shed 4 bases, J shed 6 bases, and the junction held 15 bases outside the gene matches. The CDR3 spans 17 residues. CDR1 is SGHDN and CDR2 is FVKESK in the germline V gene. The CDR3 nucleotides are TGTGCCAGCAGCCGGAAGATGAGACTAGCTGGTGTCAATGAGCAGTTCTTC. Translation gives CASSRKMRLAGVNEQFF.

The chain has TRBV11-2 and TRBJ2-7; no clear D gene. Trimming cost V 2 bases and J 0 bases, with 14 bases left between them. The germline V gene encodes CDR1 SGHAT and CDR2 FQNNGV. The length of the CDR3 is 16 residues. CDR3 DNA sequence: TGTGCCAGCAGCTTAACGGCCTCGAGCGACTCCTACGAGCAGTACTTC. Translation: CASSLTASSDSYEQYF.

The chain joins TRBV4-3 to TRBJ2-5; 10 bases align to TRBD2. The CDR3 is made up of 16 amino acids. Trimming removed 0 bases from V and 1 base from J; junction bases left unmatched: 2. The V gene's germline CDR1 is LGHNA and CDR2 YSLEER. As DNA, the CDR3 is TGCGCCAGCAGCCAAGAACTAGCGGGATCCCAAGAGACCCAGTACTTC. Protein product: CASSQELAGSQETQYF.

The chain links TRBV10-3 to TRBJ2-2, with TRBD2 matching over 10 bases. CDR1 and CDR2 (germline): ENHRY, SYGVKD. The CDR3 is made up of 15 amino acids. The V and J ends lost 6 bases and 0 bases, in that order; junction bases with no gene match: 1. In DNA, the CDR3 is TGTGCCATCAGCGGACTAGCGGCGAACACCGGGGAGCTGTTTTTT. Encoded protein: CAISGLAANTGELFF.

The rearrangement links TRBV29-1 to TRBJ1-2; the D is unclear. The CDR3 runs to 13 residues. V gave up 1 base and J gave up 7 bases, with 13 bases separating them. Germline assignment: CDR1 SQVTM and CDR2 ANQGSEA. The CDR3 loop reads CSVEGLVGSGYTF. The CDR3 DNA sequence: TGCAGCGTTGAAGGGCTCGTTGGGAGTGGCTACACCTTC.

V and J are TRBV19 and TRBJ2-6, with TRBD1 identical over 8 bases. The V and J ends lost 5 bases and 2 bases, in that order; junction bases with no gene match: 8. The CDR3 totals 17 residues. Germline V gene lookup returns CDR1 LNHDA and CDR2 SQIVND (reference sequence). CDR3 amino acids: CASSAGRGQAGANVLTF. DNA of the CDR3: TGTGCCAGTAGTGCCGGCAGGGGGCAGGCTGGGGCCAACGTCCTGACTTTC. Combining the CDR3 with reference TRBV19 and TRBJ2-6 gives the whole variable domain DGGITQSPKYLFRKEGQNVTLSCEQNLNHDAMYWYRQDPGQGLRLIYYSQIVNDFQKGDIAEGYSVSREKKESFPLTVTSAQKNPTAFYLCASSAGRGQAGANVLTFGAGSRLTVL.